The subject of this entry is one TCR beta chain. The data were obtained in a study of T cells in localized non-small cell lung cancer. The CDR3 spans 12 residues. The V end was cut by 4 bases, the J end by 2 bases, with 7 bases between. CDR1 GTSNPN and CDR2 SVGIG come from the germline V gene (reference sequence). Profiled with immunoSEQ multiplex PCR; TCRdb holds only in-frame clones, not every one. The sample consists of tens of thousands of clones, less than 95% of them appearing once. This material consisted of peripheral blood, taken before any cancer treatment. This sequence joins TRBV30 and TRBJ2-3; TRBD1 might be the D (6 bases). The sequence was obtained from a female donor older than 55 with stage I lung adenocarcinoma. In nucleotides, the CDR3 is TGTGCCTGGAACAGGGTCACAGATACGCAGTATTTT. Amino acid sequence: CAWNRVTDTQYF.